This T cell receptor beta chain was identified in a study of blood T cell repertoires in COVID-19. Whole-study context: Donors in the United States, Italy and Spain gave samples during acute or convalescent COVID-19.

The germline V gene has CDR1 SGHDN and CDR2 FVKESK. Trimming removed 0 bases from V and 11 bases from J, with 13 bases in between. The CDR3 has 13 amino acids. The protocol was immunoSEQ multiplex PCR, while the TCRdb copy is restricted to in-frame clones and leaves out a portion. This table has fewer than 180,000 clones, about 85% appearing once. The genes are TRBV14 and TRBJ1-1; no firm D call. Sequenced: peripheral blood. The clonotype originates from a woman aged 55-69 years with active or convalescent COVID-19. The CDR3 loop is CASSQDNLQQAFF. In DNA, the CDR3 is TGTGCCAGCAGCCAAGATAATTTACAGCAGGCTTTCTTT.